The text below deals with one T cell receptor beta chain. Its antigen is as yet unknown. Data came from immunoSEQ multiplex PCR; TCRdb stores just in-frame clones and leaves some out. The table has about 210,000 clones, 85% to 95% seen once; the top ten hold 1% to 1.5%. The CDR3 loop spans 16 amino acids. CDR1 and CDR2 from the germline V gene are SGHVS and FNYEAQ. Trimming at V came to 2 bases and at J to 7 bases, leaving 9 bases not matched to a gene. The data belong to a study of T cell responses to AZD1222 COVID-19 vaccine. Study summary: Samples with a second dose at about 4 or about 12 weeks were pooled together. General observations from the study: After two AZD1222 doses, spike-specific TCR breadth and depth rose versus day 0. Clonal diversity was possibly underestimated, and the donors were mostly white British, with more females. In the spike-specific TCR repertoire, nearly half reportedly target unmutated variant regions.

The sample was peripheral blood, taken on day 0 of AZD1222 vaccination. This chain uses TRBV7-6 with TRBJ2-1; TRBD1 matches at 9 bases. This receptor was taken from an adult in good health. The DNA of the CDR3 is TGTGCCAGCAGCTTAATCGAGGACAGGGGTAGGAATGAGCAGTTCTTC. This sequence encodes CASSLIEDRGRNEQFF.